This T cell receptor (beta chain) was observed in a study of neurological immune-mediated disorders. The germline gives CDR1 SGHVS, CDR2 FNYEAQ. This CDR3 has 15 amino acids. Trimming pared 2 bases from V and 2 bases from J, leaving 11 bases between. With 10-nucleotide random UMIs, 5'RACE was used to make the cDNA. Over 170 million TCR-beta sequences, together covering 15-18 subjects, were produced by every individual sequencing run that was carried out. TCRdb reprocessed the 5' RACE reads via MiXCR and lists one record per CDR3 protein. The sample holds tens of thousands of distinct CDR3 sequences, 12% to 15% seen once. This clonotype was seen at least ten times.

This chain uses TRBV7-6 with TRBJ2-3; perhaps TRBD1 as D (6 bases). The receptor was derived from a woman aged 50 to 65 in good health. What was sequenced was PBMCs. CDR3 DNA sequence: TGTGCCAGCAGCTTATCCGGGACATACACAGATACGCAGTATTTT. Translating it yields CASSLSGTYTDTQYF.